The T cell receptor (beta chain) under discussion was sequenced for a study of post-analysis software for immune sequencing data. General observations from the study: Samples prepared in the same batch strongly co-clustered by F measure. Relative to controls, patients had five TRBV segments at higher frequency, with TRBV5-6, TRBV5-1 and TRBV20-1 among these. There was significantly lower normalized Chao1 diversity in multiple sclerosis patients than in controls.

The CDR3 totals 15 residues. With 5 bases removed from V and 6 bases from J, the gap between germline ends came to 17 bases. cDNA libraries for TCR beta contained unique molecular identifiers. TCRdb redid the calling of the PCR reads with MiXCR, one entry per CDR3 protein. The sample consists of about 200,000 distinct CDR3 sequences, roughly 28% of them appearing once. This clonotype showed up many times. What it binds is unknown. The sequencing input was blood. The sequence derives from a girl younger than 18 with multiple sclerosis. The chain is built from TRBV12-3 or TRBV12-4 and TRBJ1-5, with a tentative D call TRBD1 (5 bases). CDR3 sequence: CASSPLGGGIQPQHF. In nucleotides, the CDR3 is TGTGCCAGCAGTCCCCTGGGGGGGGGTATTCAGCCCCAGCATTTT.